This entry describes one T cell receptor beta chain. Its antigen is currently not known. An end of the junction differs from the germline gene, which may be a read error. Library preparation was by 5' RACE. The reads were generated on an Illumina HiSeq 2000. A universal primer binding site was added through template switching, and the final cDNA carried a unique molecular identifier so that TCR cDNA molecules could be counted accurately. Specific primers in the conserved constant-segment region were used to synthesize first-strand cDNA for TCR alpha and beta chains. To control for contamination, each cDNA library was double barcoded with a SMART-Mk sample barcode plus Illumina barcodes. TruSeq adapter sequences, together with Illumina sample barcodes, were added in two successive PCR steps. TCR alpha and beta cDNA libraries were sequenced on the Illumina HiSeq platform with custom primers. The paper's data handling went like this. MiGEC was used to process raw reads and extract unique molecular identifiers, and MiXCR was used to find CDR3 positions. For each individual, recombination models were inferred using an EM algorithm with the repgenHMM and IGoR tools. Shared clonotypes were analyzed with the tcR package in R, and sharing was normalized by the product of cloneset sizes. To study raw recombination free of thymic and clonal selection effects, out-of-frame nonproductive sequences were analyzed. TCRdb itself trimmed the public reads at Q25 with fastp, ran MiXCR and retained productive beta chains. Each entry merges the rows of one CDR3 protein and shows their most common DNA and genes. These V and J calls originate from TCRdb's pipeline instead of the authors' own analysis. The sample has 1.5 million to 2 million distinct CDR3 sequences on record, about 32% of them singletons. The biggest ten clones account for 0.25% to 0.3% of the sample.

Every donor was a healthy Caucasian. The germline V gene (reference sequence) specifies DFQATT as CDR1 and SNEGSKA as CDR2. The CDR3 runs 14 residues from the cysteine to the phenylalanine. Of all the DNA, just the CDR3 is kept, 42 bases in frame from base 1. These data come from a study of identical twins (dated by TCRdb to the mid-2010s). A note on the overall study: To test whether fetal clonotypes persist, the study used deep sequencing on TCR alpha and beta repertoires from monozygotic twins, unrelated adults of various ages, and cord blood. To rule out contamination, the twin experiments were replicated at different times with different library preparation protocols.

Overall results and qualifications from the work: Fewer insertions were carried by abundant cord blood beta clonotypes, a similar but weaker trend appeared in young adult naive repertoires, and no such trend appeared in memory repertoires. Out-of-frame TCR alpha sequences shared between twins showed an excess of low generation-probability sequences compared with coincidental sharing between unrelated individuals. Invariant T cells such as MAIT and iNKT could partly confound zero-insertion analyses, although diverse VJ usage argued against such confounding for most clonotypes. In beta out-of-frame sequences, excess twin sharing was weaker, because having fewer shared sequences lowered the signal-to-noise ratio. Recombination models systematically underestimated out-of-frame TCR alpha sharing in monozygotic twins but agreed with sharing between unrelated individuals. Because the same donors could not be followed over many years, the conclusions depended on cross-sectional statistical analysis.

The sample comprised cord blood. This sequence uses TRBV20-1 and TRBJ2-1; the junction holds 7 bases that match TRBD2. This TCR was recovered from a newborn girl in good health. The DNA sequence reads TGCAGTGCTAGAGGGGCGGGGGAGTACAATGAACAGTTCTTC. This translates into CSARGAGEYNEQFF.